This TCR beta chain originates from a study of T-cell memory formation after mild COVID-19. Background on the study: TCR clusters were largely donor specific. Overall study results and limits: Whether day 37 second-wave clones are SARS-CoV-2-specific was not confirmed. Some SARS-CoV-2-responding clones were already detected in memory before infection.

Of note for this clonotype: As yet, its antigen is unknown.

CDR3 length: 14 residues. V shed 0 bases, J shed 2 bases, and the junction held 1 base outside the gene matches. Germline CDR1 is ENHRY and CDR2 is SYGVKD. TCRdb recomputed calls from the 5' RACE reads with MiXCR, one row per CDR3 protein. The profile covers 160,000 or so distinct CDR3 sequences, with roughly 28% appearing a single time and about 11% taken by the ten largest. The chain combines TRBV10-3 with TRBJ2-7; 7 positions agree with TRBD1. Sequencing input: PBMCs or a T cell subset sorted from them (not recorded which). The sequence was collected from an adult woman who had mild COVID-19 (a few samples of this study predate the infection). Cell type and time point are not known. CDR3 loop: CAISESTGTYEQYF. The CDR3 nucleotides read TGTGCCATCAGTGAGTCGACAGGGACCTACGAGCAGTACTTC.